A single sample is the source of the 14 T cell receptor beta chains below, sequenced in a study of blood T cell repertoires in COVID-19. Profiled with immunoSEQ multiplex PCR; TCRdb holds only in-frame clones, not every one. This repertoire shows roughly 45,000 clones, about 82% found once; its top ten account for about 4.9%. The sequenced material came from peripheral blood. The source of these receptors is a man aged 50 to 59 with active COVID-19.

The chain couples TRBV14 to TRBJ2-2; possibly TRBD2 for D (5 bases). The CDR3 loop spans 15 amino acids. Trimming pared 4 bases from V and 5 bases from J, leaving 14 bases between. The V gene's germline CDR1 is SGHDN and CDR2 FVKESK. The CDR3 loop reads CASSPVAGSTGELFF. DNA of the CDR3: TGTGCCAGCAGCCCTGTAGCTGGGAGTACCGGGGAGCTGTTTTTT.

This chain joins TRBV7-3 and TRBJ1-1; perhaps TRBD1 as D (5 bases). Germline V gene data show CDR1 as SGHTA and CDR2 as FQGTGA. There are 13 residues in the CDR3. Trimming shortened V by 4 bases and J by 1 base, and 7 bases separated the two germline ends. The CDR3: CASSSDRNTEAFF. In nucleotides, the CDR3 is TGTGCCAGCAGCTCCGACAGGAACACTGAAGCTTTCTTT.

This chain joins TRBV3-1 (or the pseudogene TRBV3-2) and TRBJ2-1, with D possibly being TRBD2 (6 bases). Germline values: CDR1 LGHDT, CDR2 YNNKEL (reference sequence). The CDR3 extends over 15 amino acids. Trimming left V 3 bases short and J 7 bases short, with 16 bases between. CDR3 in DNA: TGTGCCAGCAGCCAGGCCCCGGGACTCCAGAATGAGCAGTTCTTC. The encoded protein is CASSQAPGLQNEQFF.

This chain connects TRBV7-6 to TRBJ1-1; tentatively, D is TRBD1 (5 bases). Trimming took off 3 bases at V and 4 bases at J, with 9 bases between the two ends. Germline assignment: CDR1 SGHVS and CDR2 FNYEAQ. The CDR3 is 13 residues long. The CDR3 nucleotides read TGTGCCAGCAGCTTCCAAAGGGGCACTGAAGCTTTCTTT. Encoded protein: CASSFQRGTEAFF.

J is TRBJ2-6 and V is TRBV6-5; TRBD2 aligns across 8 bases. V dropped 5 bases and J dropped 2; count of bases not matched to a gene: 2. The CDR3 spans 15 residues. Germline V gives CDR1 MNHEY, CDR2 SVGAGI. CDR3 sequence (DNA): TGTGCCAGCAGTCGGACTAGCCCTGGGGCCAACGTCCTGACTTTC. Residues: CASSRTSPGANVLTF.

The chain joins TRBV21-1 to TRBJ2-2; the table's D call, TRBD1, was not checked against the DNA. TRBV21-1 is shown as a pseudogene. The CDR3 totals 15 residues. This CDR3 reads CASSARGRNTGELFF. CDR3 coding DNA: TGTGCCAGCAGCGCCAGGGGGCGGAACACCGGGGAGCTGTTTTTT.

The chain joins TRBV13 to TRBJ1-3, with 8 bases identical to TRBD1. Germline values: CDR1 PRHDT, CDR2 FYEKMQ (reference sequence). CDR3 length: 15 residues. Trimming at V came to 2 bases and at J to 0 bases, leaving 0 bases not matched to a gene. DNA for the CDR3: TGTGCCAGCAGCTTAACAGGGGGCTCTGGAAACACCATATATTTT. It codes for CASSLTGGSGNTIYF. The full variable domain, with the rest looked up from reference TRBV13 and TRBJ1-3, is AAGVIQSPRHLIKEKRETATLKCYPIPRHDTVYWYQQGPGQDPQFLISFYEKMQSDKGSIPDRFSAQQFSDYHSELNMSSLELGDSALYFCASSLTGGSGNTIYFGEGSWLTVV.

CDR3 coding DNA: TGTGCCAGCAGACGGACAGGGATCTACGAGCAGTACTTC. Its translation: CASRRTGIYEQYF. The rearrangement links TRBV27 to TRBJ2-7; 8 nucleotides align to TRBD1. This CDR3 region has 13 residues. Germline V gives CDR1 MNHEY, CDR2 SMNVEV (reference sequence). V shed 6 bases and J 3 bases; nucleotides not matched to a gene: 4.

CDR3 loop: CASSTGHSNTGELFF. Here the CDR3 DNA reads TGCGCCAGCAGCACGGGACACTCAAACACCGGGGAGCTGTTTTTT. The chain couples TRBV5-1 to TRBJ2-2; D may be TRBD1 (6 bases). The length of the CDR3 is 15 residues. The V gene lost 4 bases and the J gene lost 2 bases, with 12 bases spanning the gap. The germline V gene encodes CDR1 SGHRS and CDR2 YFSETQ.

The chain employs TRBV5-1 and TRBJ2-2; D is ambiguous. The length of the CDR3 is 12 residues. Germline V gene sequence: CDR1 SGHRS, CDR2 YFSETQ. V was trimmed by 3 bases and J by 3 bases, leaving 3 bases between them. CDR3 coding DNA: TGCGCCAGCAGCTCGGACACCGGGGAGCTGTTTTTT. Translation: CASSSDTGELFF.

The gene calls are TRBV7-6 and TRBJ2-7; 8 nucleotides line up with TRBD1. The CDR3 is 14 amino acids. CDR1 and CDR2 from the germline V gene are SGHVS and FNYEAQ. V shed 5 bases and J 2 bases; nucleotides not matched to a gene: 5. The CDR3 coding sequence is TGTGCCAGCAGCCCCGCGACAGGGGCCTACGAGCAGTACTTC. The encoded protein is CASSPATGAYEQYF.

This clone was recorded a few times. The chain employs TRBV7-9 and TRBJ1-5; 7 bases agree with TRBD1. The V and J ends lost 1 base and 3 bases, in that order; junction bases with no gene match: 3. From germline, CDR1 is SEHNR and CDR2 FQNEAQ (reference sequence). The CDR3 totals 15 residues. CDR3 amino acids: CASSLVGGYNQPQHF. The CDR3 DNA sequence: TGTGCCAGCAGCTTAGTAGGGGGCTACAATCAGCCCCAGCATTTT.

This clone turned up a few times. The rearrangement joins TRBV7-2 to TRBJ2-1, with a tentative D call TRBD1 (5 bases). The CDR3 totals 15 residues. Trimming stripped 5 bases from V and 0 bases from J, with 11 bases between. CDR1 and CDR2 (germline): SGHTA, FQGNSA. The CDR3 DNA reads as TGTGCCAGCAGCCCCGACAGTAGCTCCTACAATGAGCAGTTCTTC. Protein sequence: CASSPDSSSYNEQFF.

The rearrangement links TRBV7-2 to TRBJ2-7; D might be TRBD1 (5 bases). Trimming pared 4 bases from V and 2 bases from J, leaving 6 bases between. This CDR3 contains 12 residues. Germline assignment: CDR1 SGHTA and CDR2 FQGNSA. This CDR3 is CASSSGTYEQYF. The CDR3 DNA sequence: TGTGCCAGCAGCTCAGGGACCTACGAGCAGTACTTC.